This entry lists 23 T cell receptor beta chains sequenced from one sample in a study of Graves' ophthalmopathy and Graves' hyperthyroidism. Using RNA transcripts, the TCR beta CDR3 regions were amplified. The authors performed first-round RT-PCR with HTBI primers and then a second-round multiplex PCR. TCRdb ran MiXCR on the multiplex PCR reads and lists one entry per CDR3 protein. This sample has about 550,000 distinct CDR3 sequences; roughly 40% occur once, and the top ten carry about 4.6%. Specimen: peripheral blood or thyroid tissue (not recorded which). The receptors stem from an adult man with Graves' hyperthyroidism.

This clonotype was detected ten times or more. This rearrangement joins TRBV19 to TRBJ1-5, with TRBD1 as a possible D gene (5 bases). The CDR3 totals 14 residues. Trimming shortened V by 3 bases and J by 7 bases, and 13 bases separated the two germline ends. Looked up from germline, CDR1 is LNHDA and CDR2 is SQIVND (reference sequence). CDR3 bases: TGTGCCAGTAGTATTCAGACAGTACACCAGCCCCAGCATTTT. Translation gives CASSIQTVHQPQHF.

The rearrangement uses TRBV5-1 and TRBJ2-1; D is possibly TRBD1 (6 bases). The CDR3 has 12 amino acids. Germline CDR1 SGHRS, CDR2 YFSETQ. Trimming stripped 4 bases from V and 8 bases from J, with 10 bases between. The DNA of the CDR3 is TGCGCCAGCAGCAGGGGGAGCGATGAGCAGTTCTTC. Amino acid sequence: CASSRGSDEQFF.

A word on this clonotype: Being one base from a much bigger clone, this may be a read error. The chain employs TRBV12-3 or TRBV12-4 and TRBJ2-5; D not resolved. The V gene lost 2 bases and the J gene lost 7 bases, with 11 bases spanning the gap. The CDR3 has 13 amino acids. Here the CDR3 reads CASSLLHKGTQYF. For the CDR3, the DNA is TGTGCCAGCAGTTTATTACACAAAGGGACCCAGTACTTC.

The chain links TRBV2 to TRBJ2-7; 11 nucleotides match TRBD2. The J call may be in error: the DNA end matches TRBJ2-1 better. The CDR3 sequence is 16 residues long. From germline, CDR1 is SNHLY and CDR2 FYNNEI. The CDR3 DNA sequence: TGTGCCAGCAGTTCTACTAGCGGGAGACCCTACAATGAGCAGTTCTTC. As protein: CASSSTSGRPYNEQFF.

Comments on this clonotype: An end of the junction does not agree with germline; a read error may underlie this. The chain has TRBV7-9 and TRBJ2-3; D assignment may be TRBD1 or TRBD2 (6 bases each). Germline CDR1 SEHNR, CDR2 FQNEAQ (reference sequence). CDR3 size: 14 residues. For the CDR3, the DNA is TGTGCCAGCAGCCCCCTGAGGGGGGCCTACGAGCAGTGTTTT. This sequence encodes CASSPLRGAYEQCF.

This clonotype appeared a few times. The rearrangement joins TRBV27 to TRBJ1-2, with 10 nucleotides matching TRBD1. CDR1 and CDR2 from the germline V gene are MNHEY and SMNVEV (reference sequence). There are 14 residues in the CDR3. V lost 6 bases to trimming and J lost 7 bases; unmatched junction nucleotides: 8. The CDR3 DNA is TGTGCCAGCAGCCGGGACAGGGGTGTAACTGGCTACACCTTC. It translates to CASSRDRGVTGYTF.

This clonotype was picked up many times. The chain employs TRBV29-1 and TRBJ1-2, with unresolved D. Trimming removed 0 bases at V and 4 bases at J, with 9 bases between. The CDR3 consists of 13 residues. Germline V gene data show CDR1 as SQVTM and CDR2 as ANQGSEA. CDR3 residues: CSVEDGTVYGYTF. DNA of the CDR3: TGCAGCGTTGAAGATGGTACAGTCTATGGCTACACCTTC.

This clonotype was observed at least ten times. The chain couples TRBV12-3 or TRBV12-4 to TRBJ2-7; 8 nucleotides line up with TRBD2. The J segment lost 3 bases and the V segment lost 1 base, leaving 5 bases of the junction unmatched. The CDR3 extends over 15 amino acids. The CDR3 spells CASSLGVAGLYEQYF. As DNA, the CDR3 is TGTGCCAGCAGTTTAGGGGTAGCGGGGCTCTACGAGCAGTACTTC.

This clonotype was counted at least ten times. The genes are TRBV7-9 and TRBJ1-1, with 8 bases matching TRBD1. Trimming took 1 base from V and 7 from J; bases not matched to a gene: 5. CDR1 is SEHNR, CDR2 FQNEAQ, per germline (reference sequence). The CDR3 runs to 14 residues. The CDR3 coding sequence is TGTGCCAGCAGCTTAGGGACAGGGTATGTTGAAGCTTTCTTT. The encoded protein is CASSLGTGYVEAFF.

This clonotype occurred many times. This chain joins TRBV29-1 and TRBJ1-3, with 10 bases matching TRBD1. The V segment lost 2 bases and the J segment 3 bases; nucleotides outside the gene matches: 13. CDR1 SQVTM and CDR2 ANQGSEA come from the germline V gene. The CDR3 is 18 residues long. The CDR3 reads CSVEKGSATGGGGNTIYF. In DNA form, the CDR3 reads TGCAGCGTTGAAAAGGGTTCTGCGACAGGGGGCGGTGGAAACACCATATATTTT.

This clonotype was detected only once. The chain employs TRBV10-3 and TRBJ2-5, with D possibly called TRBD1 or TRBD2 (5 bases each). The CDR3 has 12 residues. Trimming removed 10 bases at V and 4 bases at J, with 13 bases between. The germline V gene has CDR1 ENHRY and CDR2 SYGVKD. The CDR3, as DNA: TGTGCCAGAGACCCCGGGGCAGAGACCCAGTACTTC. Its translation is CARDPGAETQYF.

The chain links TRBV12-3 or TRBV12-4 to TRBJ2-7; 14 positions agree with TRBD2. This CDR3 region has 19 residues. J gave up 4 bases and V 5 bases, and 16 bases lay outside the gene matches. The DNA of the CDR3 is TGTGCCAGCAGTCCCGGGACTAGCGGGAGTATAGTGGTTAGTTACGAGCAGTACTTC. Translating gives CASSPGTSGSIVVSYEQYF.

This clonotype was picked up many times. The chain uses TRBV2 and TRBJ2-2, with 9 bases that match TRBD2. V shed 6 bases and J 2 bases; nucleotides not matched to a gene: 13. CDR1 SNHLY and CDR2 FYNNEI come from the germline V gene. The CDR3 totals 18 residues. The CDR3 DNA is TGTGCCAGCAGATCGTCTCGCGGGAGGGCCGATAACACCGGGGAGCTGTTTTTT. Its protein is CASRSSRGRADNTGELFF. Full variable domain (rest looked up from reference TRBV2 and TRBJ2-2): EPEVTQTPSHQVTQMGQEVILRCVPISNHLYFYWYRQILGQKVEFLVSFYNNEISEKSEIFDDQFSVERPDGSNFTLKIRSTKLEDSAMYFCASRSSRGRADNTGELFFGEGSRLTVL.

The V and J genes are TRBV30 and TRBJ1-1, with a possible D match to TRBD1 (5 bases). The V gene lost 0 bases and the J gene lost 5 bases, with 19 bases spanning the gap. Germline V CDR1 and CDR2: GTSNPN, SVGIG (reference sequence). CDR3 length: 16 amino acids. CDR3 in DNA: TGTGCCTGGAGTGTACCGGGGGTGGGTCAATGGACTGAAGCTTTCTTT. Its translation is CAWSVPGVGQWTEAFF.

This clonotype was found a few times. The V and J genes are TRBV18 and TRBJ1-2; possible D gene TRBD1, 6 bases. The CDR3 has 13 residues. The V end was cut by 2 bases, the J end by 4 bases, with 8 bases between. Germline V gene lookup returns CDR1 KGHSH and CDR2 LQKENI. This CDR3 is CASSPDRSYGYTF. The DNA of the CDR3 is TGTGCCAGCTCACCAGACAGGTCCTATGGCTACACCTTC. Looking up the rest from reference TRBV18 and TRBJ1-2 gives the full variable domain: NAGVMQNPRHLVRRRGQEARLRCSPMKGHSHVYWYRQLPEEGLKFMVYLQKENIIDESGMPKERFSAEFPKEGPSILRIQQVVRGDSAAYFCASSPDRSYGYTFGSGTRLTVV.

This chain joins TRBV19 and TRBJ2-1; 7 positions agree with TRBD2. The J segment lost 2 bases and the V segment lost 1 base, leaving 8 bases of the junction unmatched. CDR3 length: 17 residues. Germline CDR1 reads LNHDA; CDR2 reads SQIVND (reference sequence). The CDR3 sequence: CASSIAPPSGTYNEQFF. Here the CDR3 DNA reads TGTGCCAGTAGTATAGCCCCCCCTAGCGGAACCTACAATGAGCAGTTCTTC.

The CDR3 DNA reads TGTGCCAGCAGCGCTGACGATGGCAGCGCGAACACTGAAGCTTTCTTT. Translation: CASSADDGSANTEAFF. The V and J genes are TRBV7-2 and TRBJ1-1; D gene unclear. There are 16 residues in the CDR3. V was trimmed by 5 bases and J by 1 base, leaving 17 bases between them. Germline V gene lookup returns CDR1 SGHTA and CDR2 FQGNSA.

As to this clonotype: A much larger clonotype is one base distant, so this may be a read error. The chain has TRBV12-3 or TRBV12-4 and TRBJ1-1; D uncertain. The length of the CDR3 is 13 residues. V gave up 0 bases and J gave up 8 bases, with 10 bases separating them. The CDR3 sequence is CASSLAVLREAFF. Written as DNA, the CDR3 is TGTGCCAGCAGTTTAGCGGTACTCAGGGAAGCTTTCTTT.

The chain has TRBV2 and TRBJ2-7, with D perhaps TRBD1 (6 bases). V was trimmed by 4 bases and J by 5 bases, leaving 12 bases between them. Germline values: CDR1 SNHLY, CDR2 FYNNEI. The CDR3 contains 13 residues. Written as DNA, the CDR3 is TGTGCCAGCAGTGTCCAGGGGATGAACGAGCAGTACTTC. Its translation: CASSVQGMNEQYF.

The chain uses TRBV18 and TRBJ2-7, with D possibly being TRBD1 (5 bases). V lost 3 bases, J lost 3 bases, and 15 bases lay in between. In germline, CDR1 is KGHSH, CDR2 LQKENI. The CDR3 is 15 residues long. CDR3 sequence (DNA): TGTGCCAGCTCACCCCTTGGGCAGGGTGGCTACGAGCAGTACTTC. The encoded protein is CASSPLGQGGYEQYF.

Remarks on this clonotype: A much more abundant neighbour one base away suggests this may be a read error. This chain links TRBV20-1 with TRBJ2-5; a possible D gene is TRBD2 (6 bases). The CDR3 extends over 13 amino acids. Germline V lookup: CDR1 DFQATT, CDR2 SNEGSKA (reference sequence). The CDR3 sequence is CSARGTQQEAQYF. The CDR3 DNA follows: TGCAGTGCTAGGGGGACTCAGCAAGAGGCCCAGTACTTC.

This clonotype was seen ten or more times. The CDR3 bases are TGTGCCAGCAGTTGGGACAGGGGGCTTTCACCCCTCCACTTT. Translation: CASSWDRGLSPLHF. The V gene is TRBV25-1, the J gene TRBJ1-6, with 12 bases matching TRBD1. Trimming took 5 bases from V and 9 from J; bases not matched to a gene: 2. The germline gives CDR1 MGHDK, CDR2 SYGVNS. This CDR3 comprises 14 residues.

Concerning this clonotype itself: The junction does not match germline at one end; this may be a read error. The V and J genes are TRBV12-3 or TRBV12-4 and TRBJ1-4; no definite D call. This CDR3 comprises 13 residues. In DNA, the CDR3 is TGTGCCAGCAGTGTAGCGGGAGATGAAAAACTGTTTTTT. Residues: CASSVAGDEKLFF.